These 10 T cell receptor beta chains came from one sample sequenced in a study of technical replicates of blood from a handful of donors. Some clones are missing from TCRdb's copy, which holds only in-frame ones; the method was immunoSEQ multiplex PCR. The table has over 90,000 clones, approximately 96% seen once. The sequencing input was T cells isolated from PBMCs. Receptor source: a human donor in good health.

The chain is built from TRBV6-6 and TRBJ2-3; TRBD2 matches 10 bases. The CDR3 is made up of 15 amino acids. CDR1 and CDR2 (germline): MNHNY, SVGAGI (reference sequence). Germline trimming cut 8 bases from V and 4 bases from J; bases unmatched to any gene: 9. The DNA for the CDR3 is TGTGCCAGCTTCTTTTGGCTAGCGGGAGCAGATACGCAGTATTTT. Its translation: CASFFWLAGADTQYF.

This chain uses TRBV11-2 with TRBJ2-2; 8 positions agree with TRBD1. The CDR3 runs to 16 residues. The germline gives CDR1 SGHAT, CDR2 FQNNGV. The V segment lost 2 bases and the J segment 3 bases; nucleotides outside the gene matches: 5. CDR3 DNA sequence: TGTGCCAGCAGCTTATCGGGACAGGTTTACACCGGGGAGCTGTTTTTT. Translated, it gives CASSLSGQVYTGELFF.

The V call is TRBV5-1, the J call TRBJ2-1; a possible D gene is TRBD1 (5 bases). V lost 4 bases and J 0 bases, leaving 11 bases between the germline ends. Germline CDR1 and CDR2: SGHRS and YFSETQ. This CDR3 spans 15 amino acids. Here the CDR3 reads CASSGWGLSYNEQFF. Written as DNA, the CDR3 is TGCGCCAGCAGCGGATGGGGCCTCTCCTACAATGAGCAGTTCTTC.

The chain carries TRBV4-1 and TRBJ2-1, with D uncertain. The CDR3 has 16 amino acids. Germline assignment: CDR1 MGHRA and CDR2 YSYEKL. Trimming removed 3 bases at V and 4 bases at J, with 16 bases between. The CDR3 DNA reads as TGCGCCAGCAGCCATGTTAATTTGGTCTATTACAATGAGCAGTTCTTC. Translation gives CASSHVNLVYYNEQFF.

The chain is built from TRBV2 and TRBJ1-2, with 8 positions matching TRBD1. Germline CDR1 and CDR2: SNHLY and FYNNEI. V was clipped by 5 bases and J by 4 bases; unmatched bases: 3. This CDR3 has 13 residues. CDR3 sequence reads: CASSSGQVYGYTF. The DNA for the CDR3 is TGTGCCAGCAGTTCGGGACAGGTCTATGGCTACACCTTC.

This clone was observed a few times. The gene calls are TRBV9 and TRBJ1-1; possibly TRBD1 for D (6 bases). Germline CDR1 and CDR2: SGDLS and YYNGEE. The CDR3 covers 16 residues. Trimming removed 2 bases at V and 1 base at J, with 15 bases between. CDR3 protein: CASSVPTRTANTEAFF. Here the CDR3 DNA reads TGTGCCAGCAGCGTTCCTACGAGGACAGCGAACACTGAAGCTTTCTTT.

The chain employs TRBV7-8 and TRBJ2-2, with D uncertain. Per germline, CDR1 SGHVS and CDR2 FQNEAQ. Trimming stripped 3 bases from V and 3 bases from J, with 11 bases between. The CDR3 is 15 amino acids. CDR3 loop: CASSLLRVDTGELFF. In DNA form, the CDR3 reads TGTGCCAGCAGCTTGTTGCGTGTGGACACCGGGGAGCTGTTTTTT.

The chain couples TRBV11-2 to TRBJ2-3, with 10 bases matching TRBD1. CDR3 length: 14 amino acids. Trimming took 5 bases from V and 2 from J; bases not matched to a gene: 1. CDR1 is SGHAT, CDR2 FQNNGV, per germline. CDR3 sequence (DNA): TGTGCCAGCAGCAGACAGGGGGCCACAGATACGCAGTATTTT. This sequence encodes CASSRQGATDTQYF.

This CDR3 reads CAWAGQELTEAFF. The CDR3 nucleotides are TGTGCCTGGGCGGGACAGGAACTAACTGAAGCTTTCTTT. This chain joins TRBV30 and TRBJ1-1, with 8 nucleotides matching TRBD1. The CDR3 is made up of 13 amino acids. The germline V gene encodes CDR1 GTSNPN and CDR2 SVGIG (reference sequence). With 5 bases clipped from V and 5 bases from J, the junction kept 7 bases outside the gene matches.

The chain recombines TRBV23-1 with TRBJ1-2; TRBD1 matches at 7 bases. TRBV23-1 is classed as an ORF, of uncertain function. J was trimmed by 8 bases and V by 0 bases; bases with no gene match: 9. This CDR3 region has 15 residues. The CDR3 here is CASSQSTDRLKGYTF. Here the CDR3 DNA reads TGCGCCAGCAGTCAATCGACGGACAGGTTGAAGGGCTACACCTTC.